The subject of this entry is one T cell receptor beta chain. In its sample, this clone was seen once. Its antigen remains unidentified. Base quality data are lacking; no much larger clone is found one base away. Healthy HIV-negative adults with no recently reported acute infections or vaccinations were included as donors. Every donor was a Caucasian adult living in Nashville, Tennessee, USA. Magnetic negative selection was used to enrich CD4+ T cells, after which naive cells were positively selected on CD45RA and the negative fraction became the memory subset. Blood was obtained by leukapheresis, after which PBMCs were separated by Ficoll-Histopaque density gradient centrifugation and cryopreserved in liquid nitrogen vapor phase. Purity and quantity of every magnetically sorted T cell population were checked by analytical flow cytometry. Genomic DNA was isolated from every sorted fraction and measured by UV absorbance on a Nanodrop 2000c.

V loses 6 bases of germline sequence and J loses 4 bases, and the interval between the two ends is 9 bases. The germline V gene gives CDR1 as MDHEN and CDR2 as SYDVKM. Taken from cysteine to phenylalanine, the CDR3 has 12 residues. Only the CDR3 DNA is retained, 36 bases long and in frame from the first base. TCR CDR3 regions were amplified from genomic DNA by multiplex PCR using the deep immunoSEQ assay. For each cell subset, the extracted genomic DNA was distributed evenly across all wells of several immunoSEQ 96-well plates, and each plate served as one replicate. For sorted subsets, each replicate PCR was loaded with roughly 190 ng genomic DNA, equivalent to about 30,000 T cell genomes. The purified libraries were quantified using a Qubit 3.0 fluorometer, sized with a Bioanalyzer 2100, and then quantified again using the KAPA Library Quantification kit. Every immunoSEQ 96-well plate was sequenced on a separate single-read 150-cycle Illumina NextSeq 550 flow cell. In the original analysis: Because only junctional sequences without quality scores were contained in the immunoSEQ output, filtering matching that applied to full-length reads could not be performed. Sequences were annotated with PyIR, a Python wrapper for IgBLAST v1.9, using IMGT germline references to assign V/J genes and CDR3. Reads were removed for weak V/J assignments (E-value above 1e-6), missing CDR3, stop codons, out-of-frame junctions, or ambiguous translated residues. V3J clonotypes were defined as sequences sharing an identical inferred V gene, J gene, and CDR3 amino acid sequence. The percentage overlap between two repertoires was calculated by dividing the number of shared unique clonotypes by the size of the smaller repertoire. Richness of each repertoire was evaluated using RTK rarefaction, the Chao1 estimator, and Recon v2.1 estimates of unobserved clonotypes. Generation probabilities were computed with OLGA for all TCRbeta clonotypes obtained by the gDNA method from a handful of donors. The clones in this table, taken by TCRdb from immuneACCESS, are in-frame only. Not every clone is retained; where verified, under half of the shortfall comes from an unresolved V gene, and the cause of the rest is unknown. For V, J and clone size, that table is used; D and trimming come from the DNA. The sample includes about 960,000 clones, with 60% to 85% observed a single time. The ten largest make up roughly 1.5% of the sample.

The data were obtained in a study of shared clonotypes between healthy human individuals (dated by TCRdb to about 2020). With respect to the entire study: The cohort included three men and a couple of women between 18 and 49 years of age. Leukapheresis yielded between about 0.85 and 10 billion PBMCs per donor. Libraries were prepared and TCR repertoires were sequenced by different laboratories using diverse techniques, in order to increase sequencing depth and limit assay-specific biases. Blood TCR repertoires of about five healthy adults were deeply sequenced to estimate repertoire size and the extent of clonotype sharing between individuals. For each donor, CD4 naive and CD4 memory were each given three plates, CD8 naive was given two plates, and CD8 memory was given one plate. The study at large found these results: Based on pairwise subsampling, the degree of clonotype sharing among donors was expected to be affected by sequencing depth. The small number of donors limited the genetic and exposure-history diversity represented. Estimated clonotype richness was generally larger for naive than for memory subsets. Only blood was sampled, and tissue TCR repertoires likely differ from those in blood. Clonotypes shared by all four sorted-subset donors showed higher generation probabilities than non-shared clonotypes. Approximately 4.8% of naive CD4, 3.5% of naive CD8, approximately 2% of memory CD4, and 0.4% of memory CD8 clonotypes were shared across a few donors. Even with the large sequencing depth, rarefaction of the sorted-subset datasets indicated that sequencing was incomplete.

This receptor chain uses TRBV28 and TRBJ2-5, and perhaps TRBD1 as D gene, on 6 matching bases. The source material was memory CD4+ T cells sorted from blood. The sample's cell subset or site, from its label and the paper: CD45RA-negative fraction. This receptor was taken from a young man in good health. The nucleotide sequence reads TGTGCCAGCAGGCAGGGGTTAGAGACCCAGTACTTC. This encodes CASRQGLETQYF.